The source of this T cell receptor (beta chain) is a study of cytomegalovirus exposure and HLA in healthy donors. Findings of the study overall: In an earlier analysis, about 90% or about 30%: the productive usage of most TCR beta V segments.

A note on this clone: Its antigen is not known.

60 Vbeta and 13 Jbeta primers were used in PCR. The data were produced by immunoSEQ multiplex PCR, yet TCRdb's version contains in-frame clones alone and is incomplete. The sample lists some 130,000 clones, under 90% occurring once. The CDR3 is 13 residues long. With 3 bases removed from V and 6 bases from J, the gap between germline ends came to 11 bases. Germline values: CDR1 MNHEY, CDR2 SMNVEV (reference sequence). The chain joins TRBV27 to TRBJ1-2; D is ambiguous. This clonotype was obtained from a woman in her thirties or forties in good health and CMV-seronegative. Sequences were obtained from PBMCs. The CDR3 region is CASSFLAGDGYTF. The DNA for the CDR3 is TGTGCCAGCAGTTTTCTAGCAGGTGATGGCTACACCTTC.